This entry lists 10 T cell receptor beta chains sequenced from one sample in a study of T cell repertoires in cytomegalovirus infection. TCRdb re-analysed the reads in MiXCR, keeping a single row per CDR3 protein. The table lists 800,000 to 950,000 distinct CDR3 sequences, around a third of them singletons. The antigens for these receptors are not known. The specimen was cultured CD8+ T cells from PBMCs, collected from culture after CMV antigen stimulation. Every receptor here comes from a human donor in good health (CMV status not recorded). Some clones in this sample may be carry-over from other donors' samples.

This clonotype has only a few counts. The chain links TRBV19 to TRBJ1-2; 10 nucleotides match TRBD1. CDR1 is LNHDA, CDR2 SQIVND, per germline (reference sequence). Trimming at V came to 1 base and at J to 2 bases, leaving 1 base not matched to a gene. This CDR3 is built from 15 residues. CDR3 protein: CASSIAGQGNYGYTF. For the CDR3, the DNA is TGTGCCAGTAGTATAGCGGGACAGGGGAACTATGGCTACACCTTC.

The genes are TRBV2 and TRBJ2-5; D is possibly TRBD2 (5 bases). V was pared by 1 base and J by 2 bases, with 14 bases between. CDR3 length: 16 amino acids. CDR1 and CDR2 from the germline V gene are SNHLY and FYNNEI. The CDR3 protein is CASSEVGEHHQETQYF. The DNA for the CDR3 is TGTGCCAGCAGTGAAGTGGGAGAACACCATCAAGAGACCCAGTACTTC.

The DNA for the CDR3 is TGTGCCAGCACCGCGACAGCTCCTGGGAACACTGAAGCTTTCTTT. It translates to CASTATAPGNTEAFF. The chain couples TRBV12-3 or TRBV12-4 to TRBJ1-1, with TRBD1 as a possible D gene (5 bases). The V end was cut by 7 bases, the J end by 1 base, with 16 bases between. The CDR3 loop spans 15 amino acids.

This chain connects TRBV25-1 to TRBJ2-7; 8 positions agree with TRBD1. The CDR3 runs 15 residues. The germline gives CDR1 MGHDK, CDR2 SYGVNS. Trimming took 5 bases from V and 5 from J; bases not matched to a gene: 11. This chain's CDR3 is CASSYTDRVGNEQYF. In DNA form, the CDR3 reads TGTGCCAGCAGTTACACGGACAGGGTCGGAAACGAGCAGTACTTC.

As for this clonotype: Since the CDR3 does not end with the conserved phenylalanine or tryptophan, this likely comes from a read error. V is TRBV5-6 and J is TRBJ2-1; TRBD2 agrees at 13 bases. The J call could be wrong; TRBJ2-7 is a better fit for the DNA end. This CDR3 region has 17 residues. Germline-derived CDR1 and CDR2 are SGHDT and YYEEEE. CDR3 amino acids: CASSPTSGGYSYNEQYL. The CDR3 DNA reads as TGTGCCAGCAGCCCGACTAGCGGGGGGTACTCCTACAATGAGCAGTACCTC.

The chain uses TRBV6-6 and TRBJ1-2; tentatively, D is TRBD1 (5 bases). Deletions cut 3 bases from V and 1 base from J, with 18 bases between. Germline V gene lookup returns CDR1 MNHNY and CDR2 SVGAGI (reference sequence). This CDR3 region has 17 residues. CDR3 protein: CASSYSGAREGNYGYTF. DNA of the CDR3: TGTGCCAGCAGTTATTCCGGGGCGCGGGAGGGTAACTATGGCTACACCTTC.

On this clonotype itself: The junction differs from germline at one of its ends, possibly a read error. CDR3 region: CVSSWPSSYNEQFF. The CDR3 DNA reads TGTGTCAGCAGTTGGCCGAGCTCCTACAATGAGCAGTTCTTC. The chain uses TRBV6-1 and TRBJ2-1; D is unclear. Germline-derived CDR1 and CDR2 are MNHNS and SASEGT. The CDR3 totals 14 residues.

This clonotype occurred a few times. The J gene is TRBJ1-2, the V gene TRBV6-5; 8 nucleotides line up with TRBD1. Germline CDR1 MNHEY, CDR2 SVGAGI. J lost 0 bases, V lost 5 bases, and 11 bases had no gene match. The CDR3 has 17 amino acids. The CDR3 nucleotides read TGTGCCAGCAGTGGCCTTGACAGGGGATTCACTAACTATGGCTACACCTTC. This encodes CASSGLDRGFTNYGYTF.

Remarks on this clonotype: A read error may explain this, as a much larger clone is one base away. The rearrangement joins TRBV12-3 or TRBV12-4 to TRBJ1-1; D is possibly TRBD1 (5 bases). This CDR3 comprises 10 residues. CDR3 nucleotide sequence: TGTACCAGCAGGGACACTGAAGCTTTCTTT. Translating gives CTSRDTEAFF.

This chain links TRBV6-5 with TRBJ2-2; 16 bases map to TRBD2. In germline, CDR1 is MNHEY, CDR2 SVGAGI. The CDR3 contains 17 residues. With V trimmed by 8 bases and J by 7 bases, 10 bases remained unmatched. CDR3 region: CASSGTSGGARVGELFF. In DNA form, the CDR3 reads TGTGCCAGCTCCGGGACTAGCGGGGGGGCACGGGTCGGGGAGCTGTTTTTT.